This T cell receptor (beta chain) was captured by sequencing in a study of spatial heterogeneity in lung cancer. Germline CDR1 and CDR2: GTSNPN and SVGIG (reference sequence). This CDR3 comprises 14 residues. The presence of a unique molecular identifier marked each TCR cDNA molecule. Via MiXCR, TCRdb re-called the 5' RACE reads, giving one row per CDR3 protein. The sample consists of several thousand distinct CDR3 sequences, around a sixth of them appearing once. As regards this clonotype: Given a much more abundant clone one base away, this may be a read error.

Time point described: sample taken at primary tumor resection. A total of under 80 untreated early-stage non-small cell lung cancer patients served as donors. Unsorted samples of tumor, nontumor lung or frozen PBMC had their whole RNA sequenced. The receptor comes from a male donor with early-stage non-small cell lung cancer. This rearrangement joins TRBV30 to TRBJ2-2; a possible D gene is TRBD1 (6 bases). Sequencing used normal lung tissue next to the tumor, obtained at surgery. The CDR3 region has the DNA TGTCCCTGGCATTGGCAGGGGACCACCGGGGAGCTGTTTTTT. It codes for CPWHWQGTTGELFF.